This T cell receptor beta chain stems from a study of blood T cell repertoires in COVID-19. This CDR3 contains 16 residues. The germline V gene has CDR1 LNHDA and CDR2 SQIVND (reference sequence). Trimming removed 8 bases from V and 6 bases from J; junction bases left unmatched: 8. Repertoires were generated with immunoSEQ multiplex PCR, while TCRdb's copy carries only in-frame clones and drops some. In the table there are roughly 350,000 clones, around 90% of which are singletons. This TCR came from a woman aged 18-35 years who had recovered from COVID-19. V is TRBV19 and J is TRBJ2-2, with 14 positions matching TRBD2. The sequenced sample was peripheral blood. The CDR3 coding sequence is TGTGCCAGTGAGAGACTAGCGGGAGGGCAAGCCGGGGAGCTGTTTTTT. The encoded protein is CASERLAGGQAGELFF. The variable domain in full, with the rest retrieved from reference TRBV19 and TRBJ2-2, is DGGITQSPKYLFRKEGQNVTLSCEQNLNHDAMYWYRQDPGQGLRLIYYSQIVNDFQKGDIAEGYSVSREKKESFPLTVTSAQKNPTAFYLCASERLAGGQAGELFFGEGSRLTVL.